This T cell receptor beta chain was recorded in a study of T cell responses to AZD1222 COVID-19 vaccine (dated by TCRdb to the early 2020s). Broadly, across the study: Because spike-specific TCR depth and breadth did not differ between the two schedules, AZD1222 recipients who got a second dose at roughly 4 weeks were pooled with those who got a second dose at roughly 12 weeks. Trial participants were enrolled into age subgroups of 18-55, 56-69 and 70-plus years, which contained approximately 150, 28 and 58 TCR-sequenced participants, respectively. A total of 230 to 250 trial participants underwent TCR sequencing, of whom approximately 200 had received two doses of AZD1222 and 26 had received two doses of the MenACWY control vaccine.

The time point label of this sample denotes: baseline before first vaccination. Samples from vaccinated people were obtained from the UK trials COV001 and COV002, which included a single-blind randomized controlled phase 2/3 trial of AZD1222 (ChAdOx1 nCoV-19) in healthy adults. For TCRbeta chain sequencing, PBMC samples from trial participants were taken at day 0 and at day 28 after the second dose. The research as a whole found: Nearly half of unique spike-specific TCRs reportedly recognized epitopes outside regions mutated in the B.1.351 and B.1.1.7 variants. After two AZD1222 doses, both the breadth and the depth of spike-specific TCRs were significantly higher than at day 0 and than in MenACWY recipients. In the small 56-69-year group, the increase in depth fell short of significance, most likely because of low power. Participants were mostly white British, with more females than males. The authors suggested clonal diversity may have been underestimated. Because no day 14 peak-response samples were available, repertoires were characterized only after the peak T cell response. CD4 TCRs associated with the vaccine covered the entire spike protein, and the dominant responses were in regions 160-218 and 743-854. Conclusions about previously exposed vaccinees are limited, since just five or six AZD1222 recipients were seropositive for SARS-CoV-2 at baseline.

The CDR3 regions of human TCRbeta chains were analyzed by immunosequencing. The paper's data handling went like this. TCRs in the repertoires were matched against a reference library of SARS-CoV-2-specific TCRs that had been generated with the MIRA antigen-specificity platform. Breadth meant the fraction of unique TCRs that were SARS-CoV-2-associated, whereas depth meant the fraction of total T cells that were SARS-CoV-2-associated. Using the MIRA data, each spike-specific TCR was assigned both to the spike region to which the TCR was reactive and to a CD4 or CD8 class. Log10-transformed breadth and depth values were compared by one-way ANOVA with Sidak's multiple comparisons tests. TCRdb limited this immuneACCESS table to in-frame rearrangements with V and J called. A share of clones is missing; checked studies link under half to unresolved V genes, and the rest is unexplained. V and J calls and clone size are as listed in that table; D and trimming were resolved from the DNA. The sample profile shows around 60,000 clones; 70% to 90% of them were found once. The ten top clones hold 4% to 5% of the sample.

Trimming takes 8 bases from V and 2 bases from J, and the germline ends sit 9 bases apart. The CDR3 numbers 13 residues from cysteine through phenylalanine. The only DNA kept is the CDR3, 39 bases in frame from the first base. CDR1 and CDR2 are read off the germline V gene as MNHEY and SVGAGI. Concerning this clone: Its cognate antigen has yet to be identified. Nothing much larger sits one base from this clone, and base qualities are not available.

The rearrangement joined TRBV6-5 to TRBJ2-2; confidence is insufficient to name the D gene. The sample was peripheral blood, taken on day 0 of AZD1222 vaccination. The receptor's source is an adult in good health. The DNA sequence follows: TGTGCCAGCTGGGCCACCAACACCGGGGAGCTGTTTTTT. The encoded protein is CASWATNTGELFF.